This is a list of T cell receptor beta chains from one sample in a study of T-cell reconstitution after alpha-beta-depleted transplantation in children. TCRdb re-called the PCR reads through MiXCR, storing one row per CDR3 protein. The sample yields around 440,000 distinct CDR3 sequences, roughly 16% seen once. The material was PBMCs, mostly from graft donor cells, obtained 360 days after TCRalphabeta/CD19-depleted stem cell transplant. The origin of the receptors is a boy in the first two years of life who had a stem cell transplant for Wiskott-Aldrich syndrome, so the T cells may come from the graft donor. CDR3s include the opening cysteine and the closing phenylalanine or tryptophan. The D gene is left open where the match is weak. Where a row states a size, it is once, few, many or the class of an expanded clone; other rows omit it.

DNA: TGTGCCAGCAGTTTACAGGGGCCCTATGGCTACACCTTC; CDR3: CASSLQGPYGYTF; size: few; D: -; J: TRBJ1-2; V: TRBV12-3/TRBV12-4
DNA: TGCGCCAGCAGCTTGGAAGGGGTTTGGAATTCACCCCTCCACTTT; CDR3: CASSLEGVWNSPLHF; size: -; D: -; J: TRBJ1-6; V: TRBV5-1
DNA: TGTGCCAGCAGCTTAGTTCGGCGGAACACCGGGGAGCTGTTTTTT; CDR3: CASSLVRRNTGELFF; size: -; D: -; J: TRBJ2-2; V: TRBV7-2
DNA: TGTGCCAGCAGTCCTCCTCGGGGGGCCACGGAGACCCAGTACTTC; CDR3: CASSPPRGATETQYF; size: few; D: -; J: TRBJ2-5; V: TRBV12-3/TRBV12-4
DNA: TGCAGTGCTAGAGATCCGGCTAGCTCCTATCCAGATACGCAGTATTTT; CDR3: CSARDPASSYPDTQYF; size: -; D: -; J: TRBJ2-3; V: TRBV20-1
DNA: TGTGCCAGCAGCAAAGCCTCCCTGGGACCTCAAGAGACCCAGTACTTC; CDR3: CASSKASLGPQETQYF; size: few; D: -; J: TRBJ2-5; V: TRBV21-1
DNA: TGTGCCAGCAGCTTAGATCAGATCGACAATGAGCAGTTCTTC; CDR3: CASSLDQIDNEQFF; size: -; D: -; J: TRBJ2-1; V: TRBV7-9
DNA: TGCGCCAGCAGCCCAGGAGGGGGGAACCTCTACGAGCAGTACTTC; CDR3: CASSPGGGNLYEQYF; size: -; D: -; J: TRBJ2-7; V: TRBV5-1
DNA: TGCAGTGCTAGAGATCCGGGACGGAATTCACCCCTCCACTTT; CDR3: CSARDPGRNSPLHF; size: few; D: -; J: TRBJ1-6; V: TRBV20-1
DNA: TGCAGTGCTAGAGATCTTGTAGCGGGACTGTACAATGAGCAGTTCTTC; CDR3: CSARDLVAGLYNEQFF; size: -; D: TRBD2; J: TRBJ2-1; V: TRBV20-1
DNA: TGTGCCAGCAGCTTAAAAGGCGGGAGGGCCTCAGATACGCAGTATTTT; CDR3: CASSLKGGRASDTQYF; size: -; D: TRBD2; J: TRBJ2-3; V: TRBV7-9
DNA: TGCGCCAGCAGCGTAGAAGGGACAGGGGTCACGTACGAGCAGTACTTC; CDR3: CASSVEGTGVTYEQYF; size: few; D: TRBD1; J: TRBJ2-7; V: TRBV5-1
DNA: TGTGCCAGCAGCCCGACAGGGGCTCGTAATTCACCCCTCCACTTT; CDR3: CASSPTGARNSPLHF; size: -; D: TRBD1; J: TRBJ1-6; V: TRBV28
DNA: TGTGCCAGCAGCCCAGGAACCGGGACAAGCACCTTC; CDR3: CASSPGTGTSTF; size: -; D: -; J: TRBJ1-2; V: TRBV7-9
DNA: TGTGCCATCAGTGAAGCACCCGACACAGATACGCAGTATTTT; CDR3: CAISEAPDTDTQYF; size: -; D: -; J: TRBJ2-3; V: TRBV10-3
DNA: TGTGCCAGCAGTGAAAACCGACTAGCAGAGCAGTTCTTC; CDR3: CASSENRLAEQFF; size: few; D: TRBD2; J: TRBJ2-1; V: TRBV25-1
DNA: TGTGCCAGCAGCTTATACGGGGGGCGAAGCACTGAAGCTTTCTTT; CDR3: CASSLYGGRSTEAFF; size: -; D: -; J: TRBJ1-1; V: TRBV13
DNA: TGTGCCAGCAGTGAAGACGGGACTCCTTACAATGAGCAGTTCTTC; CDR3: CASSEDGTPYNEQFF; size: -; D: -; J: TRBJ2-1; V: TRBV2
DNA: TGTGCCAGCAGCTCCCTGACCGATACGCAGTATTTT; CDR3: CASSSLTDTQYF; size: many; D: -; J: TRBJ2-3; V: TRBV11-2
DNA: TGCAGTGCTAGATCGGGACTTTATCAAGAGCAGTACTTC; CDR3: CSARSGLYQEQYF; size: -; D: -; J: TRBJ2-7; V: TRBV20-1
DNA: TGCGCCAGCAGCTTGGGTGGGACAGGCACAGATACGCAGTATTTT; CDR3: CASSLGGTGTDTQYF; size: few; D: TRBD1; J: TRBJ2-3; V: TRBV5-1
DNA: TGCAGTGCTAGGCGTTTGCGCTCCTACAATGAGCAGTTCTTC; CDR3: CSARRLRSYNEQFF; size: few; D: -; J: TRBJ2-1; V: TRBV20-1
DNA: TGCGCCAGCAGCCACGCGCAATTTTTTAACCTTCTCTCCTACAATGAGCAGTTCTTC; CDR3: CASSHAQFFNLLSYNEQFF; size: -; D: -; J: TRBJ2-1; V: TRBV4-1
DNA: TGTGCCAGCAGCTTTACAGGGTACTATGGCTACACCTTC; CDR3: CASSFTGYYGYTF; size: -; D: -; J: TRBJ1-2; V: TRBV7-2
DNA: TGCGCCAGCTGCCTAGTCGGGACAAATCAAGAGACCCAGTACTTC; CDR3: CASCLVGTNQETQYF; size: few; D: -; J: TRBJ2-5; V: TRBV5-1
DNA: TGTGCCAGCAGCCACAATTCGGGACAGGGCCGAACCGGGGAGCTGTTTTTT; CDR3: CASSHNSGQGRTGELFF; size: few; D: TRBD1; J: TRBJ2-2; V: TRBV27
DNA: TGCGCCAGCAGCTTGGCCTGGACAGGGAGTGGGGCCAACGTCCTGACTTTC; CDR3: CASSLAWTGSGANVLTF; size: few; D: TRBD1; J: TRBJ2-6; V: TRBV5-1
DNA: TGCGCCAGCAGCGGCCCAGGGGCCGAGCAGTACTTC; CDR3: CASSGPGAEQYF; size: -; D: -; J: TRBJ2-7; V: TRBV5-1
DNA: TGTGCCAGCAGCCCCGGACAGGGTGTGCGAGAGACCCAGTACTTC; CDR3: CASSPGQGVRETQYF; size: once; D: TRBD1; J: TRBJ2-5; V: TRBV11-2
DNA: TGTGCCAGCAGCCCCCATGGACAGCTCGGTGAGCAGTTCTTC; CDR3: CASSPHGQLGEQFF; size: few; D: -; J: TRBJ2-1; V: TRBV3-1
DNA: TGTGCCAGCAGCCCCCCCACAGGAAGAAGCCTCTCCTACAATGAGCAGTTCTTC; CDR3: CASSPPTGRSLSYNEQFF; size: few; D: -; J: TRBJ2-1; V: TRBV11-1
DNA: TGCGCCAGCAGCTTGGTTATCTCCTCCTACAATGAGCAGTTCTTC; CDR3: CASSLVISSYNEQFF; size: -; D: -; J: TRBJ2-1; V: TRBV5-1
DNA: TGCAGTGCTTGTCCACAAGAGACCCAGTACTTC; CDR3: CSACPQETQYF; size: -; D: -; J: TRBJ2-5; V: TRBV20-1
DNA: TGCAATGCTCGTCCACATCTAGACGATTCCTACAATGAGCAGTTCTTC; CDR3: CNARPHLDDSYNEQFF; size: -; D: -; J: TRBJ2-1; V: TRBV20-1
DNA: TGCAGTGCCCGAGACAGGGGAAACTACGAGCAGTACTTC; CDR3: CSARDRGNYEQYF; size: few; D: TRBD1; J: TRBJ2-7; V: TRBV20-1
DNA: TGTGCCAGCAGCTCGGGAGTCCTTAGGGACTACGAGCAGTACTTC; CDR3: CASSSGVLRDYEQYF; size: -; D: -; J: TRBJ2-7; V: TRBV11-2
DNA: TGTGCCAGCAGTTTCATGGGGGAACTAGCGATCAACGAGCAGTACTTC; CDR3: CASSFMGELAINEQYF; size: -; D: TRBD2; J: TRBJ2-7; V: TRBV12-3/TRBV12-4
DNA: TGTGCCACCAGCAGAGACCGGGACAGGTTCACAGATACGCAGTATTTT; CDR3: CATSRDRDRFTDTQYF; size: few; D: TRBD1; J: TRBJ2-3; V: TRBV15
DNA: TGTGCCACCAGCAGAGTTGGCGGGCGGAAGTACACCGGGGAGCTGTTTTTT; CDR3: CATSRVGGRKYTGELFF; size: -; D: -; J: TRBJ2-2; V: TRBV15
DNA: TGCGCCAGCAGCATACAGGGAACTGGGGCCAACGTCCTGACTTTC; CDR3: CASSIQGTGANVLTF; size: -; D: -; J: TRBJ2-6; V: TRBV5-1
DNA: TGCAGTGCTAGGCTATCGGGACTAGCTTTTTCCTCCTACAATGAGCAGTTCTTC; CDR3: CSARLSGLAFSSYNEQFF; size: -; D: TRBD2; J: TRBJ2-1; V: TRBV20-1
DNA: TGTGCCAGCCGTCGTGGGACGGTATACACCGGGGAGCTGTTTTTT; CDR3: CASRRGTVYTGELFF; size: few; D: -; J: TRBJ2-2; V: TRBV6-2/TRBV6-3
DNA: TGCGCCAGCAGACCCGGGACAGAAGGTCAGCCCCAGCATTTT; CDR3: CASRPGTEGQPQHF; size: -; D: TRBD1; J: TRBJ1-5; V: TRBV5-1
DNA: TGTGCCAGCCGTTTAGACGGATACAATCAGCCCCAGCATTTT; CDR3: CASRLDGYNQPQHF; size: few; D: -; J: TRBJ1-5; V: TRBV19